One sample yielded the 8 T cell receptor beta chains listed below, sequenced in a study of graft-versus-host responses after intestinal transplantation. Plated together were some 200,000 CFSE-labeled responder cells and some 200,000 irradiated, violet-dye-labeled stimulator cells. Assay used: immunoSEQ multiplex PCR; TCRdb lists only in-frame clones, some missing. The data show approximately 7,000 clones, around a third seen once. Sequenced here: alloreactive CD8+ T cells from a mixed lymphocyte reaction culture, sampled before transplantation. Subset reported: CFSE-low proliferating T cells sorted from roughly 6-day pre-transplant mixed lymphocyte reaction (GvH or HvG direction). These receptors were collected from a human patient who was an organ donor for intestinal transplantation.

This clone was counted only a few times. V usage is TRBV18 and J usage is TRBJ2-7; D is possibly TRBD2 (6 bases). V lost 3 bases to trimming and J lost 2 bases, with 17 bases between them. The length of the CDR3 is 16 residues. Per germline, CDR1 KGHSH and CDR2 LQKENI. This chain's CDR3 is CASSPTRRRGPYEQYF. The CDR3 bases are TGTGCCAGCTCACCGACCCGTAGGCGGGGACCCTACGAGCAGTACTTC.

The chain recombines TRBV4-3 with TRBJ2-7; either TRBD1 or TRBD2 may fit D (5 bases each). The V and J ends lost 4 bases and 0 bases respectively, with 13 bases between them. Germline CDR1 reads LGHNA; CDR2 reads YSLEER. This CDR3 region has 15 residues. This CDR3 reads CASSPVGVSSYEQYF. The CDR3 DNA reads as TGCGCCAGCAGCCCGGTGGGGGTTAGCTCCTACGAGCAGTACTTC.

This clone has more than one count but fewer than ten. The chain has TRBV4-1 and TRBJ2-3, with TRBD2 matching 12 bases. After removal of 4 bases from V and 4 bases from J, the junction contained 3 bases not matched to a gene. The CDR3 consists of 15 residues. Germline V gives CDR1 MGHRA, CDR2 YSYEKL. CDR3 sequence reads: CASSPLAGGSDTQYF. Here the CDR3 DNA reads TGCGCCAGCAGCCCACTAGCGGGGGGATCAGATACGCAGTATTTT.

This clone showed up just a few times. The chain is built from TRBV19 and TRBJ2-7; TRBD1 matches at 11 bases. V lost 5 bases, J lost 1 base, and 4 bases stayed unmatched. CDR1 is LNHDA and CDR2 is SQIVND in the germline V gene (reference sequence). This CDR3 is 15 amino acids long. CDR3 bases: TGTGCCAGTAGTCCAGGGACAGGGGGTTCCTACGAGCAGTACTTC. This encodes CASSPGTGGSYEQYF.

This clone was detected only a few times. The CDR3 DNA reads as TGTGCCAGCAGCAACCCTGGTCAGGGAGAAGGCGAGCAGTACTTC. Amino acids: CASSNPGQGEGEQYF. The rearrangement links TRBV5-4 to TRBJ2-7, with D tentatively TRBD1 or TRBD2 (5 bases each). Germline CDR1 SGHNT, CDR2 YYREEE (reference sequence). CDR3 length: 15 residues. Trimming shortened V by 4 bases and J by 6 bases, and 20 bases separated the two germline ends.

This clone has more than one count but fewer than ten. The chain has TRBV19 and TRBJ2-7; 8 bases fit TRBD2. Looked up from germline, CDR1 is LNHDA and CDR2 is SQIVND (reference sequence). J lost 7 bases, V lost 9 bases, and 5 bases had no gene match. This CDR3 spans 11 amino acids. The CDR3 loop is CASSSGGEQYF. For the CDR3, the DNA is TGTGCCAGCTCTTCGGGGGGGGAGCAGTACTTC.

This chain uses TRBV4-3 with TRBJ2-5; 11 bases are a match to TRBD1. The J call may be faulty, since TRBJ2-7 better matches the DNA end. CDR1 LGHNA and CDR2 YSLEER come from the germline V gene. This CDR3 spans 14 amino acids. The CDR3 is CARIHRDRGYEQYF. For the CDR3, the DNA is TGCGCCAGGATCCACCGGGACAGGGGGTACGAGCAGTACTTC.

This clone was detected once. The rearrangement uses TRBV9 and TRBJ1-5; TRBD1 might be the D (5 bases). This CDR3 contains 14 residues. V lost 4 bases to trimming and J lost 7 bases, with 15 bases between them. The germline gives CDR1 SGDLS, CDR2 YYNGEE. As DNA, the CDR3 is TGTGCCAGCAGCCCGGGGGGGGTCCGGCAGCCCCAGCATTTT. Translation gives CASSPGGVRQPQHF.